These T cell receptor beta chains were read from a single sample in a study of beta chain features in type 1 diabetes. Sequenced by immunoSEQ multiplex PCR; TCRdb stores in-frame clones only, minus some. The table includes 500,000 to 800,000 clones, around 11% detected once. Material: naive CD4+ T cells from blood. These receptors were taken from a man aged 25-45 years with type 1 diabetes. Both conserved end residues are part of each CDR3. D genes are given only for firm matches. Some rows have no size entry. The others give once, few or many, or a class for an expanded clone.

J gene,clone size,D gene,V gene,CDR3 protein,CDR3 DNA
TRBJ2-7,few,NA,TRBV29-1,CSVANHYEQYF,TGCAGCGTTGCAAATCACTACGAGCAGTACTTC
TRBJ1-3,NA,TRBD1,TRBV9,CASSVVGTVSGNTIYF,TGTGCCAGCAGCGTAGTTGGGACAGTCTCTGGAAACACCATATATTTT
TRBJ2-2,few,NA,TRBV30,CAWSRGPITGELFF,TGTGCCTGGAGTCGGGGACCTATCACCGGGGAGCTGTTTTTT
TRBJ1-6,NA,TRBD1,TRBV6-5,CASTAGGNYNSPLHF,TGTGCCAGCACAGCAGGGGGAAACTATAATTCACCCCTCCACTTT
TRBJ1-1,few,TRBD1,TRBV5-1,CATRTGTGTMNTEAFF,TGCGCCACCCGAACCGGGACAGGAACAATGAACACTGAAGCTTTCTTT
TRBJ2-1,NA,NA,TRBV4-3,CASSQDGGGSENEQFF,TGCGCCAGCAGCCAAGATGGCGGGGGCTCCGAGAATGAGCAGTTCTTC
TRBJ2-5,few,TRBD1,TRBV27,CASSSYRGQETQYF,TGTGCCAGCAGTTCTTACAGGGGGCAGGAGACCCAGTACTTC
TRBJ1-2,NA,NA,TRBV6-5,CASRPTGVRGYTF,TGTGCCAGCCGTCCTACGGGCGTGAGAGGCTACACCTTC
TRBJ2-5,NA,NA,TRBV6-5,CASSYSGGLWETQYF,TGTGCCAGCAGTTACTCGGGGGGACTGTGGGAGACCCAGTACTTC
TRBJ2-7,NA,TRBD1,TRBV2,CASRPGQGAGEQYF,TGTGCCAGCAGGCCGGGACAGGGGGCCGGCGAGCAGTACTTC
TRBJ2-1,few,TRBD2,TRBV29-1,CSASGAPYNEQFF,TGCAGCGCTAGCGGGGCCCCCTACAATGAGCAGTTCTTC
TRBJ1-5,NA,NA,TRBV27,CASSFGYSNQPQHF,TGTGCCAGCAGTTTTGGTTATAGCAATCAGCCCCAGCATTTT
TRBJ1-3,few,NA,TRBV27,CASSPTPVSGNTIYF,TGTGCCAGCAGCCCGACACCCGTCTCTGGAAACACCATATATTTT
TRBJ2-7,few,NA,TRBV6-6,CASSRGRVVYEQYF,TGTGCCAGCAGTAGGGGCAGGGTGGTCTACGAGCAGTACTTC
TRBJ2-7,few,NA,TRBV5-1,CASSSGTPSYEQYF,TGCGCCAGCAGCTCCGGGACACCATCCTACGAGCAGTACTTC
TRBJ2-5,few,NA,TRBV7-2,CASSMHTLETQYF,TGTGCCAGCAGCATGCACACGTTAGAGACCCAGTACTTC
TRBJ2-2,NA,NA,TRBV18,CASTTGNTGELFF,TGTGCCAGCACCACCGGGAACACCGGGGAGCTGTTTTTT
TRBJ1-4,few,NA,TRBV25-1,CASSELGREQEKLFF,TGTGCCAGCAGTGAATTAGGCAGGGAACAGGAAAAACTGTTTTTT
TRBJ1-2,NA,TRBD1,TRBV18,CASSPSDRDGYTF,TGTGCCAGCTCACCTTCGGACAGGGATGGCTACACCTTC
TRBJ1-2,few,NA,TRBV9,CASSVGGSNYGYTF,TGTGCCAGCAGCGTAGGAGGATCAAACTATGGCTACACCTTC
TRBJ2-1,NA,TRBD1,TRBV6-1,CASSGDSSYNEQFF,TGTGCCAGCAGTGGGGACAGTAGCTACAATGAGCAGTTCTTC
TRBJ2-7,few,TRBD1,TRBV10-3,CAIKGQGALYEQYF,TGTGCCATCAAGGGACAGGGGGCCCTATACGAGCAGTACTTC
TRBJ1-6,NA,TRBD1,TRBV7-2,CASSLITGGTYNSPLHF,TGTGCCAGCAGCCTAATTACAGGGGGAACCTATAATTCACCCCTCCACTTT
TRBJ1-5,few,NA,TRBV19,CASAVGSSPVTGPQHF,TGTGCCAGTGCGGTTGGGTCATCGCCCGTAACAGGGCCCCAGCATTTT